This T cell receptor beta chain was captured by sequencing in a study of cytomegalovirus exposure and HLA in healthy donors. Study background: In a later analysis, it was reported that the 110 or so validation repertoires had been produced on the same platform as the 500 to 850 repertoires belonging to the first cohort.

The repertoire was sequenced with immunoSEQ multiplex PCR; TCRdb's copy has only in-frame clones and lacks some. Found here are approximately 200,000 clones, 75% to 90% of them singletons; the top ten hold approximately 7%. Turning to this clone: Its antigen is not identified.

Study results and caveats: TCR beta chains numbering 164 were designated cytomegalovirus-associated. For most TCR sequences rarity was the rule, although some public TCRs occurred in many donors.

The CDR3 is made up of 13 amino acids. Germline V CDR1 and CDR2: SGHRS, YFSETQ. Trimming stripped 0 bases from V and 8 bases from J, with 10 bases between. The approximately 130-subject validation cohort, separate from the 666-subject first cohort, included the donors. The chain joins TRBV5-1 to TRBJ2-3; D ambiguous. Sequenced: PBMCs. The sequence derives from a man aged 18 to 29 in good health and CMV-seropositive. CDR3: CASSLGTTGTQYF. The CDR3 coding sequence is TGCGCCAGCAGCTTGGGCACTACGGGTACGCAGTATTTT.